Following are 4 T cell receptor beta chains from one sample sequenced in a study of cytotoxic CD8 clonotypes in ibrutinib-treated CLL. The method was immunoSEQ multiplex PCR; TCRdb's version includes in-frame clones alone and lacks a portion of them. The sample lists about 130,000 clones, approximately 80% occurring once. Here the sequenced sample was PBMCs, taken after 24 months of ibrutinib treatment. The receptors originated from a human donor with chronic lymphocytic leukemia.

The chain has TRBV2 and TRBJ1-2, with D unclear. Germline assignment: CDR1 SNHLY and CDR2 FYNNEI. The length of the CDR3 is 15 residues. Trimming took 3 bases from V and 8 from J, leaving 19 bases between them. The CDR3 DNA sequence: TGTGCCAGCAGTGACAGACAACAAGTGGGCAAGGGCTACACCTTC. Protein sequence: CASSDRQQVGKGYTF.

V gene TRBV6-1 combines with J gene TRBJ1-2, with 8 bases fitting TRBD1. The CDR3 is made up of 15 amino acids. Germline values: CDR1 MNHNS, CDR2 SASEGT. V was clipped by 8 bases and J by 1 base; unmatched bases: 9. The CDR3 DNA follows: TGTGCCAGCGCCACCGGGACAGGAATTAACTATGGCTACACCTTC. Protein product: CASATGTGINYGYTF.

The chain employs TRBV11-2 and TRBJ1-2, with D unresolved. V lost 5 bases, J lost 4 bases, and 11 bases lay in between. This CDR3 spans 13 amino acids. Germline CDR1 reads SGHAT; CDR2 reads FQNNGV. CDR3 coding DNA: TGTGCCAGCAGCAACAGCGCGTCCTATGGCTACACCTTC. Its protein is CASSNSASYGYTF.

CDR3 sequence reads: CASSPRNYGYTF. CDR3 bases: TGTGCCAGCTCACCCCGGAACTATGGCTACACCTTC. This chain uses TRBV18 with TRBJ1-2, with D uncertain. The V and J ends lost 3 bases and 2 bases respectively, with 4 bases between them. Germline-derived CDR1 and CDR2 are KGHSH and LQKENI. The CDR3 has 12 residues.